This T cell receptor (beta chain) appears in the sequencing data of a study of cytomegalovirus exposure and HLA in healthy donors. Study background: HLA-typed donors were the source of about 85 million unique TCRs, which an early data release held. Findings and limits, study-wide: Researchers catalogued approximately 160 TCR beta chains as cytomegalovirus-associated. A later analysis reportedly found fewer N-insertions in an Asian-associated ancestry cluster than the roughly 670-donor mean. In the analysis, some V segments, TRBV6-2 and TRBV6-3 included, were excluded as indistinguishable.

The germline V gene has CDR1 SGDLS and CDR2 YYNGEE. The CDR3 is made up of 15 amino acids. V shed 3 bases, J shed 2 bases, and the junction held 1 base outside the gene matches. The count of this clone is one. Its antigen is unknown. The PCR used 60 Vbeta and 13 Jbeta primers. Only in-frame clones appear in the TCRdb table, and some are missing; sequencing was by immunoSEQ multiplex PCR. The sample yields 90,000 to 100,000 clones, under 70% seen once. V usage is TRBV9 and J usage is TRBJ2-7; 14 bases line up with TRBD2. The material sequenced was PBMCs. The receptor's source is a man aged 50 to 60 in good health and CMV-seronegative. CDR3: CASSATSGRAYEQYF. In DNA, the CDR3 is TGTGCCAGCAGCGCGACTAGCGGGAGGGCCTACGAGCAGTACTTC. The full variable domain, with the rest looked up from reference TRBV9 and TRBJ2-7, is DSGVTQTPKHLITATGQRVTLRCSPRSGDLSVYWYQQSLDQGLQFLIQYYNGEERAKGNILERFSAQQFPDLHSELNLSSLELGDSALYFCASSATSGRAYEQYFGPGTRLTVT.